This T cell receptor beta chain emerged from a study of shared clonotypes between healthy human individuals. The CDR3 has 16 amino acids. CDR1 and CDR2 (germline): MNHEY, SMNVEV (reference sequence). Trimming at V came to 3 bases and at J to 10 bases, leaving 8 bases not matched to a gene. This clone has a single count. Its target is unknown. Study observations and caveats: Relative to memory subsets, naive subsets generally showed larger estimated richness. Owing to a small donor count, the genetic and exposure-history diversity represented was limited. The sharing of 4.5% to 5% of naive CD4 clonotypes was seen across a few donors.

This table comes from immunoSEQ multiplex PCR, and its TCRdb copy is limited to in-frame clones, with some not included. Of some 2.3 million clones in the sample, just over 90% were seen once. This chain joins TRBV27 and TRBJ2-1, with TRBD2 identical over 14 bases. This TCR was sampled from a man younger than 35 in good health. Some clones in this sample may be carry-over from other donors' samples. Input material: naive CD4+ T cells from PBMCs. The subset denotes: CD45RA+ positively selected. This CDR3 reads CASSLEGLAGAREQFF. Written as DNA, the CDR3 is TGTGCCAGCAGTTTGGAGGGACTAGCGGGAGCTCGAGAGCAGTTCTTC.